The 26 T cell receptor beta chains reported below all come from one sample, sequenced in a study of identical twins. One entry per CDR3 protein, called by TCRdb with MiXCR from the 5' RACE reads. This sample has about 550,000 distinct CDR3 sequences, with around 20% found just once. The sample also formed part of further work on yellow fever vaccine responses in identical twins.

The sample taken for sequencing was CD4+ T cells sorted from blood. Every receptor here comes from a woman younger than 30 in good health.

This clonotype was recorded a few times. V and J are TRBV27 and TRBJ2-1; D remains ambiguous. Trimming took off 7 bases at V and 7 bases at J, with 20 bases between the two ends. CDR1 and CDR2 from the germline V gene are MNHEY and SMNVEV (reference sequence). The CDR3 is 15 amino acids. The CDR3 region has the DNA TGTGCCAGCAACGCGCTAGGATCGCTCGCTAATGAGCAGTTCTTC. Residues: CASNALGSLANEQFF.

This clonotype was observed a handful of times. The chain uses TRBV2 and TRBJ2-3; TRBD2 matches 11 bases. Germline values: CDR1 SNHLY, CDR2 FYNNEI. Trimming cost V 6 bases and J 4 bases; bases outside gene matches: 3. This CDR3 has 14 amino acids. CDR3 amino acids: CASRKGLAADTQYF. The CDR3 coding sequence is TGTGCCAGCAGAAAGGGACTAGCGGCAGATACGCAGTATTTT.

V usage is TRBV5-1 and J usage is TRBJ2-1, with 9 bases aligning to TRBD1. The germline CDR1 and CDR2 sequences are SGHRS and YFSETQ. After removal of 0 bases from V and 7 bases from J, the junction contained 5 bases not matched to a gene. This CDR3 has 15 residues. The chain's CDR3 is CASSLEGTGSNEQFF. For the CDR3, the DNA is TGCGCCAGCAGCTTGGAGGGGACAGGGTCGAATGAGCAGTTCTTC.

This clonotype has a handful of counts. In nucleotides, the CDR3 is TGTGCCAGCAGCCGACCTAGCGGGAGTTCCTACGAGCAGTACTTC. As protein: CASSRPSGSSYEQYF. This chain uses TRBV5-6 with TRBJ2-7, with 10 bases lining up with TRBD2. Looked up from germline, CDR1 is SGHDT and CDR2 is YYEEEE. J lost 1 base, V lost 4 bases, and 5 bases had no gene match. There are 15 residues in the CDR3.

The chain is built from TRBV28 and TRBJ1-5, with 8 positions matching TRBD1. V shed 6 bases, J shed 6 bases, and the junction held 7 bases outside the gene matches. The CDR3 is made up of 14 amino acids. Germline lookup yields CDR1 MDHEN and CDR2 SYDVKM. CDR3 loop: CASSQGQGRQPQHF. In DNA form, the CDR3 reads TGTGCCAGCAGCCAAGGACAGGGTCGTCAGCCCCAGCATTTT.

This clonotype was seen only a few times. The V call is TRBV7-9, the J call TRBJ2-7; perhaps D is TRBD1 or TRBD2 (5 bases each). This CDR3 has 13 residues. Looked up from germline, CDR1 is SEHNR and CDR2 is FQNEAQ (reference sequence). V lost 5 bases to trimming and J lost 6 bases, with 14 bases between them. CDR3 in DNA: TGTGCCAGCAGCCCTCGGGACGGAGGCGAGCAGTACGTC. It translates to CASSPRDGGEQYV.

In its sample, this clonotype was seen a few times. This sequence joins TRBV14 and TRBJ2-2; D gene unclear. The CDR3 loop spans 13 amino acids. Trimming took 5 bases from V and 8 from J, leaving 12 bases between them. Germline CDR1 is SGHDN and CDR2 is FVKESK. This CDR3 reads CASSAQRQGELFF. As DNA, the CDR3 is TGTGCCAGCAGCGCGCAGAGGCAAGGGGAGCTGTTTTTT.

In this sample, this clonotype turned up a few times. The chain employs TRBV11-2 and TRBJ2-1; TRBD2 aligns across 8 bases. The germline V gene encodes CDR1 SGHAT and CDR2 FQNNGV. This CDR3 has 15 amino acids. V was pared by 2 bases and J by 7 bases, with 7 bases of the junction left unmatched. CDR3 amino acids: CASSLNSGNSNEQFF. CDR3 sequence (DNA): TGTGCCAGCAGCTTAAATAGCGGGAATAGTAATGAGCAGTTCTTC.

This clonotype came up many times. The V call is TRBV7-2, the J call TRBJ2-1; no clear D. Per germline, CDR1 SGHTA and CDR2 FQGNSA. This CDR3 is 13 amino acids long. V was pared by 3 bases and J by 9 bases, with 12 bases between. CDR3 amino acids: CASSFNFLGEQFF. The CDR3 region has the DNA TGTGCCAGCAGCTTTAACTTTTTGGGTGAGCAGTTCTTC.

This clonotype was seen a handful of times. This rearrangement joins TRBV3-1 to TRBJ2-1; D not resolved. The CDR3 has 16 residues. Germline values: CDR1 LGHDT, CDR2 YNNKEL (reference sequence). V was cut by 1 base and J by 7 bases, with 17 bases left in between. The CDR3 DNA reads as TGTGCCAGCAGCCAAGTAGGCGGTAATCCTCTTAATGAGCAGTTCTTC. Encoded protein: CASSQVGGNPLNEQFF.

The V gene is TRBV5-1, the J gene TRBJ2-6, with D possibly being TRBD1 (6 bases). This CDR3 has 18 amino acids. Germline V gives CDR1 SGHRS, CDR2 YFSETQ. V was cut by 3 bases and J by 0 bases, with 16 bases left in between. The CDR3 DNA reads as TGCGCCAGCAGCTGGTGGGGGCAGTCCAACTCTGGGGCCAACGTCCTGACTTTC. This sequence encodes CASSWWGQSNSGANVLTF.

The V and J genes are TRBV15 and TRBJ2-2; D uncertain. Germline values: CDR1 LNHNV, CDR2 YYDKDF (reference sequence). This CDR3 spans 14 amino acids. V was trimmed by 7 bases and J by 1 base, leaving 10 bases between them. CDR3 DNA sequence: TGTGCCACCACTCCCCAGCGGAACACCGGGGAGCTGTTTTTT. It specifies CATTPQRNTGELFF.

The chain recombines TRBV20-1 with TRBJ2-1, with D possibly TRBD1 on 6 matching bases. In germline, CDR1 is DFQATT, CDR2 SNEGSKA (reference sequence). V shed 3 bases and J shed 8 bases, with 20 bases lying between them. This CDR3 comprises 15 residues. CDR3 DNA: TGCAGTGCTAGCGGGTGGGCAGGGGATTCCGATGAGCAGTTCTTC. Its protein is CSASGWAGDSDEQFF.

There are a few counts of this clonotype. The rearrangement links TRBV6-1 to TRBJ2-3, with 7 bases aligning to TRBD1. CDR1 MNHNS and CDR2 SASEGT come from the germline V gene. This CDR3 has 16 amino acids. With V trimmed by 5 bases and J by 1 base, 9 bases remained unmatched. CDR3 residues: CASSRTGARGTDTQYF. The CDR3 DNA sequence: TGTGCCAGCAGTCGAACAGGGGCAAGGGGCACAGATACGCAGTATTTT.

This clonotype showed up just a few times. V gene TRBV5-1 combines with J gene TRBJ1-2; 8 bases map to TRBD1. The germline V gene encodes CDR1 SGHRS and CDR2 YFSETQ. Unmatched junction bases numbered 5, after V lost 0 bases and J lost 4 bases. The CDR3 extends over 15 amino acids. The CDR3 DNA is TGCGCCAGCAGCTTGGCAGCGGGACAGGCCTATGGCTACACCTTC. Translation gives CASSLAAGQAYGYTF.

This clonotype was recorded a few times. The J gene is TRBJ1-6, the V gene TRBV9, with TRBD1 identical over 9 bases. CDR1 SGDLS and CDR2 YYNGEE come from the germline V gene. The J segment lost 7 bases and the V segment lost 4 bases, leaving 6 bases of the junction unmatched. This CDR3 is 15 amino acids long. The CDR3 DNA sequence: TGTGCCAGCAGCCTCGACAGGGGGTCAAATTCACCCCTCCACTTT. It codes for CASSLDRGSNSPLHF.

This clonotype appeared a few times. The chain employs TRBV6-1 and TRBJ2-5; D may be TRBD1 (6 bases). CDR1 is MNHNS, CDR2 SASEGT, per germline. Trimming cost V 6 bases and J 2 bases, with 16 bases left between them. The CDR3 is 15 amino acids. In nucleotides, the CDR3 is TGTGCCAGCAGGATACAGGGAACGGGGCAAGAGACCCAGTACTTC. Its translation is CASRIQGTGQETQYF.

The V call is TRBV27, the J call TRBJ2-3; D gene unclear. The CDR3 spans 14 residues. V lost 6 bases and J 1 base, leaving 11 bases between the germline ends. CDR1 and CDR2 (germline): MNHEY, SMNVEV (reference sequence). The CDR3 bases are TGTGCCAGCAGACGCGCTCTTGGCACAGATACGCAGTATTTT. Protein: CASRRALGTDTQYF.

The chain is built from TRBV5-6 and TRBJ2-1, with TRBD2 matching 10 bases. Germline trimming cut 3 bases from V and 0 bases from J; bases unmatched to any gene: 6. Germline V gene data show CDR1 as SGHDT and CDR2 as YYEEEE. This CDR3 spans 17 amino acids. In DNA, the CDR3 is TGTGCCAGCAGCTCGAGGACTAGCGGACACTCCTACAATGAGCAGTTCTTC. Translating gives CASSSRTSGHSYNEQFF. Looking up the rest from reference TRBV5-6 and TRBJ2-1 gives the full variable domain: DAGVTQSPTHLIKTRGQQVTLRCSPKSGHDTVSWYQQALGQGPQFIFQYYEEEERQRGNFPDRFSGHQFPNYSSELNVNALLLGDSALYLCASSSRTSGHSYNEQFFGPGTRLTVL.

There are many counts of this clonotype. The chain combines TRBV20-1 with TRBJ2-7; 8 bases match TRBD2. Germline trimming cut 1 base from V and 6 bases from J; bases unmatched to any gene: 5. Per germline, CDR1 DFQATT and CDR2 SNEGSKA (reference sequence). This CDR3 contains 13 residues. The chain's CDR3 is CSARGTSQGEQYF. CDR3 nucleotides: TGCAGTGCTAGAGGGACTAGCCAGGGCGAGCAGTACTTC.

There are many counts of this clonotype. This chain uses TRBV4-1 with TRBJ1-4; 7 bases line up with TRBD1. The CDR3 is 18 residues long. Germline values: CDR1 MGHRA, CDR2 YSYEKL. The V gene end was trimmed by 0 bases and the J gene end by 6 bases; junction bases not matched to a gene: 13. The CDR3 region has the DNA TGCGCCAGCAGCCAAGATCTCCTCAGGGGGAGGACGGATGAAAAACTGTTTTTT. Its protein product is CASSQDLLRGRTDEKLFF.

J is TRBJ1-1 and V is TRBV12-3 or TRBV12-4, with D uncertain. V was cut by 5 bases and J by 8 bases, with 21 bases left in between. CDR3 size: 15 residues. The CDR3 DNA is TGTGCCAGCAGTCTCATACGGATACTGAAATCCGAAGCTTTCTTT. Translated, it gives CASSLIRILKSEAFF.

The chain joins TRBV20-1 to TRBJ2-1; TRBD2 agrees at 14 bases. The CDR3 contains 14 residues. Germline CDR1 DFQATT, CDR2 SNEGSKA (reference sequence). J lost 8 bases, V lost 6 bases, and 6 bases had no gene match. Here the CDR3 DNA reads TGCAGTGCCCTCGGGACTAGCGGGGGTTATGAGCAGTTCTTC. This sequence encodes CSALGTSGGYEQFF.

Here the CDR3 DNA reads TGTGCCAGCAGAAGAGGAGTCCAAACCACAGATACGCAGTATTTT. Translated: CASRRGVQTTDTQYF. The rearrangement links TRBV6-1 to TRBJ2-3, with D hard to call. Trimming stripped 6 bases from V and 2 bases from J, with 15 bases between. This CDR3 contains 15 residues. Germline CDR1 MNHNS, CDR2 SASEGT.

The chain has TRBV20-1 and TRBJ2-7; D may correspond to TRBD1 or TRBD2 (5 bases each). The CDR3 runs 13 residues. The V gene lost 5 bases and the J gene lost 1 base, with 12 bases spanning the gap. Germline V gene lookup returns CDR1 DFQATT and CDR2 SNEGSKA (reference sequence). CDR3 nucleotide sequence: TGCAGTGCTCGTAGGGACCGATCCTACGAGCAGTACTTC. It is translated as CSARRDRSYEQYF.

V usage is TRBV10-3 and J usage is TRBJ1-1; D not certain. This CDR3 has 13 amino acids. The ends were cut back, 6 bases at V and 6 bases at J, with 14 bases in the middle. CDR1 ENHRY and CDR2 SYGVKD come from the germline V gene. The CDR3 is CAISPGIHSEAFF. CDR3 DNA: TGTGCCATCAGCCCTGGGATCCATTCTGAAGCTTTCTTT.